The 7 T cell receptor beta chains listed next were all sequenced from one sample in a study of T cell responses to AZD1222 COVID-19 vaccine. Some clones are missing from TCRdb's copy, which holds only in-frame ones; the method was immunoSEQ multiplex PCR. The profile covers around 190,000 clones, with 70% to 90% appearing a single time and approximately 0.49% taken by the ten largest. Sequencing used peripheral blood, obtained on day 0 of AZD1222 vaccination. The receptors were sampled from an adult in good health.

This chain links TRBV5-6 with TRBJ2-2, with 10 positions matching TRBD1. CDR1 SGHDT and CDR2 YYEEEE come from the germline V gene. The CDR3 length is 15 residues. Trimming took 2 bases from V and 8 from J; bases not matched to a gene: 6. CDR3 sequence: CASSFGTGVSGELFF. The CDR3 region has the DNA TGTGCCAGCAGCTTTGGGACAGGGGTTTCGGGGGAGCTGTTTTTT.

This clone came up once. V usage is TRBV18 and J usage is TRBJ2-3; D gene uncertain. This CDR3 region has 14 residues. CDR1 and CDR2 from the germline V gene are KGHSH and LQKENI. V lost 10 bases and J lost 4, with 18 bases in between. In DNA form, the CDR3 reads TGTGCCACCCATCACGGCGAGCCGTCAGATACGCAGTATTTT. The encoded protein is CATHHGEPSDTQYF.

The rearrangement links TRBV19 to TRBJ1-5; TRBD1 aligns across 8 bases. Germline-derived CDR1 and CDR2 are LNHDA and SQIVND (reference sequence). CDR3 length: 16 amino acids. The V and J ends lost 0 bases and 4 bases, in that order; junction bases with no gene match: 5. Written as DNA, the CDR3 is TGTGCCAGTAGTATAGAGGGACAGGAGGGGAATCAGCCCCAGCATTTT. Encoded protein: CASSIEGQEGNQPQHF.

The chain couples TRBV7-9 to TRBJ2-3; 10 nucleotides agree with TRBD2. J lost 2 bases, V lost 3 bases, and 11 bases had no gene match. The CDR3 totals 18 residues. CDR1 is SEHNR, CDR2 FQNEAQ, per germline (reference sequence). DNA for the CDR3: TGTGCCAGCAGCTTTAAGCGGGGGGGACGTGTTGACACAGATACGCAGTATTTT. It yields the protein CASSFKRGGRVDTDTQYF.

The table lists this clone with a count of one. The chain couples TRBV3-1 (or the pseudogene TRBV3-2) to TRBJ1-2; D gene uncertain. The CDR3 is made up of 16 amino acids. With 1 base removed from V and 0 bases from J, the gap between germline ends came to 12 bases. Germline V gene sequence: CDR1 LGHDT, CDR2 YNNKEL (reference sequence). CDR3 loop: CASSQVGEQANYGYTF. The CDR3 DNA follows: TGTGCCAGCAGCCAAGTGGGAGAACAAGCTAACTATGGCTACACCTTC.

The chain combines TRBV7-2 with TRBJ1-2; D may be TRBD1 (5 bases). Germline values: CDR1 SGHTA, CDR2 FQGNSA. The V end was cut by 3 bases, the J end by 8 bases, with 19 bases between. The length of the CDR3 is 15 residues. CDR3 residues: CASSFPDGALGGYTF. The CDR3 DNA is TGTGCCAGCAGCTTTCCAGATGGGGCGCTGGGAGGCTACACCTTC.

The chain uses TRBV28 and TRBJ1-1, with D unclear. Trimming shortened V by 5 bases and J by 3 bases, and 7 bases separated the two germline ends. The CDR3 spans 12 residues. Germline CDR1 MDHEN, CDR2 SYDVKM. The CDR3 is CASSPGDTEAFF. CDR3 coding DNA: TGTGCCAGCAGTCCCGGGGACACTGAAGCTTTCTTT.